One sample yielded the 18 T cell receptor beta chains listed below, sequenced in a study of T cell responses to AZD1222 COVID-19 vaccine. The protocol was immunoSEQ multiplex PCR, while the TCRdb copy is restricted to in-frame clones and leaves out a portion. Of 120,000 or so clones detected, around 87% appear once; the ten largest clones hold less than 11%. Sequencing used peripheral blood, obtained on day 0 of AZD1222 vaccination. The receptors shown here come from an adult in good health.

The chain uses TRBV5-1 and TRBJ2-1; D may be TRBD1 (6 bases). The CDR3 covers 14 residues. Germline CDR1 is SGHRS and CDR2 is YFSETQ. The V end lost 3 bases, the J end lost 3 bases, and 10 bases lay between the germline ends. CDR3 bases: TGCGCCAGCAGCTCCCAGGGGAACTACAATGAGCAGTTCTTC. It codes for CASSSQGNYNEQFF.

The chain joins TRBV29-1 to TRBJ2-2, with D unresolved. V was shortened by 4 bases and J by 5 bases, with 8 bases between the two germline ends. The CDR3 spans 12 residues. Germline V CDR1 and CDR2: SQVTM, ANQGSEA. The CDR3 sequence is CSVAVGTGELFF. The DNA for the CDR3 is TGCAGCGTTGCGGTCGGTACCGGGGAGCTGTTTTTT.

The V call is TRBV6-5, the J call TRBJ1-1; unclear D gene. Germline V gives CDR1 MNHEY, CDR2 SVGAGI. This CDR3 has 13 residues. Trimming took 6 bases from V and 4 from J, leaving 12 bases between them. The DNA for the CDR3 is TGTGCCAGCAGAAGGACGGATCTCACTGAAGCTTTCTTT. Protein sequence: CASRRTDLTEAFF.

The rearrangement joins TRBV20-1 to TRBJ1-2; D is unresolved. The germline CDR1 and CDR2 sequences are DFQATT and SNEGSKA (reference sequence). CDR3 length: 13 amino acids. Trimming cost V 3 bases and J 2 bases, with 10 bases left between them. The CDR3 DNA reads as TGCAGTGCTAGTCCGGGTTGGAACTATGGCTACACCTTC. Its translation: CSASPGWNYGYTF.

The gene calls are TRBV10-3 and TRBJ1-1; possible D gene TRBD1, 6 bases. Trimming stripped 3 bases from V and 1 base from J, with 18 bases between. CDR1 and CDR2 (germline): ENHRY, SYGVKD. The CDR3 length is 17 residues. The CDR3 here is CAISDWKGVSKNTEAFF. The CDR3 DNA reads TGTGCCATCAGTGATTGGAAGGGGGTCTCGAAGAACACTGAAGCTTTCTTT.

The rearrangement uses TRBV7-2 and TRBJ2-1; TRBD2 agrees at 9 bases. Losses at the gene ends were 5 bases for V and 0 bases for J; bases not matched to a gene: 5. Germline V gene data show CDR1 as SGHTA and CDR2 as FQGNSA. This CDR3 is 16 amino acids long. This CDR3 is CASSPNSGSSYNEQFF. The CDR3 DNA reads as TGTGCCAGCAGCCCTAATAGCGGGAGCTCCTACAATGAGCAGTTCTTC.

This clone was detected only once. The chain links TRBV24-1 to TRBJ1-2; D perhaps matches TRBD1 (6 bases). The ends were cut back, 1 base at V and 7 bases at J, with 6 bases in the middle. The CDR3 length is 12 residues. Germline values: CDR1 KGHDR, CDR2 SFDVKD. CDR3 sequence reads: CATSDLQGGYTF. The CDR3 DNA reads as TGTGCCACCAGTGATTTACAGGGTGGCTACACCTTC.

The chain carries TRBV28 and TRBJ2-7; 8 bases fit TRBD1. Trimming cost V 6 bases and J 0 bases; bases outside gene matches: 4. Germline V lookup: CDR1 MDHEN, CDR2 SYDVKM. The CDR3 spans 14 residues. CDR3 DNA sequence: TGTGCCAGCAGGTCAGGGGGCCGCTCCTACGAGCAGTACTTC. Translated, it gives CASRSGGRSYEQYF.

The sample holds one count of this clone. This chain joins TRBV7-2 and TRBJ2-5; 7 bases map to TRBD2. V was clipped by 0 bases and J by 7 bases; unmatched bases: 8. The CDR3 spans 15 residues. Germline CDR1 SGHTA, CDR2 FQGNSA. CDR3 sequence: CASSLAAGWEGTQYF. In DNA form, the CDR3 reads TGTGCCAGCAGCTTAGCTGCGGGGTGGGAGGGGACCCAGTACTTC.

This sequence joins TRBV19 and TRBJ1-2, with D uncertain. From germline, CDR1 is LNHDA and CDR2 SQIVND (reference sequence). This CDR3 contains 12 residues. V shed 7 bases and J shed 8 bases, with 14 bases lying between them. The CDR3 protein is CASTHPGGGYTF. The CDR3 DNA sequence: TGTGCCAGTACCCACCCCGGTGGGGGCTACACCTTC.

The chain couples TRBV2 to TRBJ1-5; D not certain. This CDR3 is built from 14 residues. The V end lost 3 bases, the J end lost 6 bases, and 12 bases lay between the germline ends. Germline V lookup: CDR1 SNHLY, CDR2 FYNNEI. CDR3 in DNA: TGTGCCAGCAGTGACGGGGATTTTAGTCAGCCCCAGCATTTT. This sequence encodes CASSDGDFSQPQHF.

The chain uses TRBV3-1 (or the pseudogene TRBV3-2) and TRBJ2-5; perhaps TRBD2 as D (7 bases). Germline CDR1 and CDR2: LGHDT and YNNKEL (reference sequence). CDR3 length: 13 residues. Trimming removed 0 bases at V and 7 bases at J, with 9 bases between. CDR3: CASSQDRGATQYF. The DNA for the CDR3 is TGTGCCAGCAGCCAAGATCGGGGGGCGACCCAGTACTTC.

The chain links TRBV7-2 to TRBJ1-2; 7 positions agree with TRBD1. V lost 5 bases to trimming and J lost 3 bases; unmatched junction nucleotides: 9. Germline values: CDR1 SGHTA, CDR2 FQGNSA. The CDR3 totals 15 residues. For the CDR3, the DNA is TGTGCCAGCAGCCCGACGACAGGGTTCGACTATGGCTACACCTTC. Translated: CASSPTTGFDYGYTF.

V is TRBV13 and J is TRBJ1-5; D unresolved. CDR3 size: 14 residues. Trimming took 5 bases from V and 4 from J, leaving 12 bases between them. Germline V CDR1 and CDR2: PRHDT, FYEKMQ (reference sequence). The CDR3 is CASSLRTGNQPQHF. CDR3 coding DNA: TGTGCCAGCAGCCTCAGGACCGGTAATCAGCCCCAGCATTTT. Using reference TRBV13 and TRBJ1-5 for the parts outside the CDR3, the full variable domain is AAGVIQSPRHLIKEKRETATLKCYPIPRHDTVYWYQQGPGQDPQFLISFYEKMQSDKGSIPDRFSAQQFSDYHSELNMSSLELGDSALYFCASSLRTGNQPQHFGDGTRLSIL.

This chain links TRBV15 with TRBJ2-2; 10 positions match TRBD2. V dropped 1 base and J dropped 4; count of bases not matched to a gene: 6. The CDR3 consists of 17 residues. The germline gives CDR1 LNHNV, CDR2 YYDKDF (reference sequence). The CDR3 DNA follows: TGTGCCACCAGCAGAGCCTCACTAGCGGGGCTCACCGGGGAGCTGTTTTTT. Translation: CATSRASLAGLTGELFF.

The chain couples TRBV30 to TRBJ1-5; no reliable D call. CDR3 length: 13 amino acids. The V gene lost 0 bases and the J gene lost 3 bases, with 6 bases spanning the gap. Germline CDR1 and CDR2: GTSNPN and SVGIG (reference sequence). Here the CDR3 reads CAWSVNSNQPQHF. The CDR3 nucleotides read TGTGCCTGGAGTGTAAACTCCAATCAGCCCCAGCATTTT.

The chain has TRBV7-3 and TRBJ2-2; D unresolved. Germline V lookup: CDR1 SGHTA, CDR2 FQGTGA. V shed 5 bases and J shed 0 bases, with 4 bases lying between them. The CDR3 contains 13 residues. CDR3 sequence: CASSLPNTGELFF. The DNA of the CDR3 is TGTGCCAGCAGCCTTCCGAACACCGGGGAGCTGTTTTTT.

This clone was counted only a few times. The rearrangement uses TRBV11-2 and TRBJ2-7; no clear D. The CDR3 contains 12 residues. V dropped 1 base and J dropped 7 bases, with 8 bases sitting between them. Germline V gene data show CDR1 as SGHAT and CDR2 as FQNNGV. CDR3 amino acids: CASSLVLWEQYF. The CDR3 DNA sequence: TGTGCCAGCAGCTTAGTACTTTGGGAGCAGTACTTC.